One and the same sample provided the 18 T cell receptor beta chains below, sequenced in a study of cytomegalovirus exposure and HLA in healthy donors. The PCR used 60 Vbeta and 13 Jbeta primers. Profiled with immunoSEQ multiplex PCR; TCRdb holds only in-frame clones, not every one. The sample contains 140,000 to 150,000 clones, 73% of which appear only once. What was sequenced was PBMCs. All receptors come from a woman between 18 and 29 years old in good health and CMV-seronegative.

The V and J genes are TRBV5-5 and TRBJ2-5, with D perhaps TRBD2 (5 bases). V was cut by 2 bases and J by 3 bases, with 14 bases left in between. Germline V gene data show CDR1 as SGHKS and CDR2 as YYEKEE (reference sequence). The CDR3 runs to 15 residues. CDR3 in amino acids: CASSFTRDEEETQYF. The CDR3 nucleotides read TGTGCCAGCAGCTTTACTAGAGATGAGGAAGAGACCCAGTACTTC.

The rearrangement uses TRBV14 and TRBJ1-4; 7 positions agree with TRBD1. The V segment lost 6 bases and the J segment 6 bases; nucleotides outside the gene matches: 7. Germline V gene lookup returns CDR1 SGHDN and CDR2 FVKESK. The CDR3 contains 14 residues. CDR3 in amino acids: CASRKTGNDEKLFF. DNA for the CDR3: TGTGCCAGCAGAAAGACAGGGAACGATGAAAAACTGTTTTTT.

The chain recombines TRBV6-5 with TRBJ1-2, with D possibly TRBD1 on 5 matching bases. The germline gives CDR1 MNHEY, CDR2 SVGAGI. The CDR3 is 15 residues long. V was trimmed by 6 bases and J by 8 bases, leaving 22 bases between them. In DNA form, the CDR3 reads TGTGCCAGCAGCAGCGAACAGGTGCTCAGACGGGGCTACACCTTC. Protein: CASSSEQVLRRGYTF.

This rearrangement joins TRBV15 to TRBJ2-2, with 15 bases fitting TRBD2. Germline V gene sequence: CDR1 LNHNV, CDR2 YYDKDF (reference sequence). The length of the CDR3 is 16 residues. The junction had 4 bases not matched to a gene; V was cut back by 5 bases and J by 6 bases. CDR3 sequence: CATSPRTSGGAGELFF. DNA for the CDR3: TGTGCCACCAGCCCCCGGACTAGCGGGGGGGCCGGGGAGCTGTTTTTT.

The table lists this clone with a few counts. In DNA, the CDR3 is TGTGCCAGCGGGAGGACAGGGGATTACGAGCAGTACGTC. Translation gives CASGRTGDYEQYV. The chain joins TRBV5-4 to TRBJ2-7, with 9 bases fitting TRBD1. The CDR3 consists of 13 residues. Looked up from germline, CDR1 is SGHNT and CDR2 is YYREEE (reference sequence). V trimming: 7 bases; J trimming: 4 bases; junction bases outside the gene matches: 6.

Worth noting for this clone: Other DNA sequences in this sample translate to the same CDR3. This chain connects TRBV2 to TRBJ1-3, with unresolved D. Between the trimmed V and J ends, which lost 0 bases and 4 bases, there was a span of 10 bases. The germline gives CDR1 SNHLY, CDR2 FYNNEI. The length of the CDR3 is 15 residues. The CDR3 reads CASSEAWAAGNTIYF. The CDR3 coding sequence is TGTGCCAGCAGTGAAGCGTGGGCAGCCGGAAACACCATATATTTT.

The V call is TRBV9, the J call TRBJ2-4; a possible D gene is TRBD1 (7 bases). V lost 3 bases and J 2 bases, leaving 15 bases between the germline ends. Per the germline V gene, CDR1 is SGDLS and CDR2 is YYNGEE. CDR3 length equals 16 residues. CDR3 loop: CASSGQEGASKNIQYF. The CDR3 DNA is TGTGCCAGCAGCGGCCAGGAGGGGGCCTCCAAAAACATTCAGTACTTC.

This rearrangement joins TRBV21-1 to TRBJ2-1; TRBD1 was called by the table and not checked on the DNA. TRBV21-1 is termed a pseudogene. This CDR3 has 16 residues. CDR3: CASSKGNRGPYNEQFF. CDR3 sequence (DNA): TGTGCCAGCAGCAAAGGGAACAGGGGGCCTTACAATGAGCAGTTCTTC.

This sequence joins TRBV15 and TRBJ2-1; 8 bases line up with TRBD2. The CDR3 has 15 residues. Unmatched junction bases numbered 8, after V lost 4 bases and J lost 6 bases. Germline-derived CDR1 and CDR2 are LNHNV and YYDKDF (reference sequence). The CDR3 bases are TGTGCCACCAGCATGTCCAGCGGGAGACCCAATGAGCAGTTCTTC. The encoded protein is CATSMSSGRPNEQFF.

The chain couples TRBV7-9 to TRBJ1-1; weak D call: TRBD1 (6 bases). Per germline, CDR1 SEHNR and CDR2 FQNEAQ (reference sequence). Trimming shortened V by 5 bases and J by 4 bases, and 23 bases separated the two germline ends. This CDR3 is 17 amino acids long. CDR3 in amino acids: CASSPPTGIGGGTEAFF. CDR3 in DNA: TGTGCCAGCAGCCCTCCTACAGGGATTGGAGGTGGCACTGAAGCTTTCTTT.

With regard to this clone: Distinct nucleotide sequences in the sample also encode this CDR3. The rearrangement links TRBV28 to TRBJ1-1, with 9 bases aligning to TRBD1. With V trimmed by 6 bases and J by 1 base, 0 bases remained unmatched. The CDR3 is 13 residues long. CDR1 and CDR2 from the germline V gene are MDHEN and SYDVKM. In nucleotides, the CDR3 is TGTGCCAGCAGGGGACAGGGGAACACTGAAGCTTTCTTT. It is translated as CASRGQGNTEAFF.

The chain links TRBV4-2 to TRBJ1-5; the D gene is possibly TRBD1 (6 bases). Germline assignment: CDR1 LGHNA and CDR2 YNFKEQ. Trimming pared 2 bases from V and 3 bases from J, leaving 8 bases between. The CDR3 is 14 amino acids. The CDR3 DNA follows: TGTGCCAGCAGCCAACAGGGGACCAATCAGCCCCAGCATTTT. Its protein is CASSQQGTNQPQHF.

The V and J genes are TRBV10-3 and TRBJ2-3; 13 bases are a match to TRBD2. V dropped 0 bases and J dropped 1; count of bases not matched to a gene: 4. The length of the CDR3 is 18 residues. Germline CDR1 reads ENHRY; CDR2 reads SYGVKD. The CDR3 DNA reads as TGTGCCATCAGTGAGTCGGAAGGACTAGCGGGAGGCACAGATACGCAGTATTTT. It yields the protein CAISESEGLAGGTDTQYF.

The CDR3 coding sequence is TGTGCCAGCTCACCCTACCTCGGGACAGTACAAGAGACCCAGTACTTC. The encoded protein is CASSPYLGTVQETQYF. The J gene is TRBJ2-5, the V gene TRBV18; TRBD1 agrees at 7 bases. After removal of 3 bases from V and 2 bases from J, the junction contained 9 bases not matched to a gene. The CDR3 covers 16 residues. Looked up from germline, CDR1 is KGHSH and CDR2 is LQKENI.

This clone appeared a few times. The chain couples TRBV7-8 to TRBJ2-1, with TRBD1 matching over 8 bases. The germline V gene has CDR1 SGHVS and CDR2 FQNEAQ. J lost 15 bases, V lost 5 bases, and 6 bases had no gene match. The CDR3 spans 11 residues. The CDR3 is CASSPRTGLFF. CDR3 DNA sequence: TGTGCCAGCAGCCCACGGACAGGGCTGTTCTTC. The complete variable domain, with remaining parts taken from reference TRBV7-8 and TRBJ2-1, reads GAGVSQSPRYKVAKRGQDVALRCDPISGHVSLFWYQQALGQGPEFLTYFQNEAQLDKSGLPSDRFFAERPEGSVSTLKIQRTQQEDSAVYLCASSPRTGLFFGPGTRLTVL.

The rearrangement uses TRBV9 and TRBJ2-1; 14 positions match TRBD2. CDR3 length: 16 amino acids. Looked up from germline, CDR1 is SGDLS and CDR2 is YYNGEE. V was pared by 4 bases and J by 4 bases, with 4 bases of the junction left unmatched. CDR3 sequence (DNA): TGTGCCAGCAGCCCCAGACTAGCGGGGGGGTACAATGAGCAGTTCTTC. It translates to CASSPRLAGGYNEQFF.

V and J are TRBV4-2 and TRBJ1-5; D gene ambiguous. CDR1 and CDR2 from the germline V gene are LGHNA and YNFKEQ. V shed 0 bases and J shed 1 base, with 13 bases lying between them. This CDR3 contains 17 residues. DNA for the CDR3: TGTGCCAGCAGCCAAGATTTAGAGGGAGCGAGCAATCAGCCCCAGCATTTT. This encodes CASSQDLEGASNQPQHF.

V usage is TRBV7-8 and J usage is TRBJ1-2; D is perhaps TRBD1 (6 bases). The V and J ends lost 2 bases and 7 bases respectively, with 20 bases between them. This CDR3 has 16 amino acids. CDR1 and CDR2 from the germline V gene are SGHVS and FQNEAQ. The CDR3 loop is CASSLNSQGLGGGYTF. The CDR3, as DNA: TGTGCCAGCAGCTTAAATTCCCAGGGGCTTGGGGGTGGCTACACCTTC.